This is a list of T cell receptor beta chains from one sample in a study of T-cell reconstitution after alpha-beta-depleted transplantation in children. TCRdb fed the PCR reads into MiXCR, producing one record per CDR3 protein. Of about 500,000 distinct CDR3 sequences listed, about 33% are singletons. The material was PBMCs from the stem cell graft donor, obtained from the stem cell graft. These TCRs come from a human donor who donated a stem cell graft to a child with aplastic anemia. Both conserved end residues are part of each CDR3. A D gene is named only where the DNA matches it firmly. Size tells how often a clone was seen (once, few, many) or the class of an expanded clone, and some rows leave it out.

>TRBJ2-5|-|-|TRBV19|14
TGTGCCAGTAGTTACAGGGCTTTCCAAGAGACCCAGTACTTC
CASSYRAFQETQYF
>TRBJ2-2|-|TRBD2|TRBV7-2|17
TGTGCCAGCAGCCCTATTCCCAGCGGGAGGGCCATCGGGGAGCTGTTTTTT
CASSPIPSGRAIGELFF
>TRBJ2-1|-|-|TRBV5-6|14
TGTGCCAGCAGCTTTTCGACCTCCTACAATGAGCAGTTCTTC
CASSFSTSYNEQFF
>TRBJ1-3|many|TRBD1|TRBV20-1|14
TGCAGTGCTAGAGGGGGACAGACTGGAAACACCATATATTTT
CSARGGQTGNTIYF
>TRBJ1-5|-|-|TRBV6-2/TRBV6-3|14
TGTGCCAGCAGTTACGGTGGGGGCTATCAGCCCCAGCATTTT
CASSYGGGYQPQHF
>TRBJ2-2|-|TRBD1|TRBV6-1|15
TGTGCCAGCAAATCCGGGACAGGGATCTCGGGGGAGCTGTTTTTT
CASKSGTGISGELFF
>TRBJ2-5|-|-|TRBV7-9|14
TGTGCCAGCAGCTTACTAGAGCAGGAAGAGACCCAGTACTTC
CASSLLEQEETQYF
>TRBJ1-5|few|TRBD1|TRBV20-1|16
TGCAGTGCTGCTCGACAGGGGGGGACTAGCAATCAGCCCCAGCATTTT
CSAARQGGTSNQPQHF
>TRBJ1-1|few|TRBD1|TRBV28|11
TGTGCCAGCAGAATGGACAGGGTATCTTTCTTT
CASRMDRVSFF
>TRBJ2-1|few|-|TRBV20-1|14
TGCAGTGCTAGTTCCCCCGGGAGCTACAATGAGCAGTTCTTC
CSASSPGSYNEQFF
>TRBJ2-1|few|TRBD2|TRBV7-2|17
TGTGCCAGCAGCTTATCAGGTCTAGCGGGCCCGGTCAATGAGCAGTTCTTC
CASSLSGLAGPVNEQFF
>TRBJ2-1|few|-|TRBV25-1|14
TGTGCCAGCAGTGAATTATTCCCTACGAGGGAGCAGTTCTTC
CASSELFPTREQFF
>TRBJ1-1|-|-|TRBV20-1|14
TGCAGTGCTAGACTGCCCAGGGGCGGCACTGAAGCTTTCTTT
CSARLPRGGTEAFF
>TRBJ2-3|few|TRBD1|TRBV20-1|14
TGCAGTGCAATAGGACAGGGGAGGACAGATACGCAGTATTTT
CSAIGQGRTDTQYF
>TRBJ2-3|-|-|TRBV27|14
TGTGCCAGCAGTTTCTTCGGCTTCACAGATACGCAGTATTTT
CASSFFGFTDTQYF
>TRBJ2-7|once|-|TRBV30|14
TGTGCCTGGAGTGGCGACGGTACCTCCTACGAGCAGTACTTC
CAWSGDGTSYEQYF
>TRBJ2-7|-|-|TRBV28|13
TGTGCCAGCAAGAGGGGGGGCAACTACGAGCAGTACTTC
CASKRGGNYEQYF
>TRBJ2-1|few|TRBD2|TRBV15|16
TGTGCCACCAGCGCAGGGACTAGCCCCTCCTACAATGAGCAGTTCTTC
CATSAGTSPSYNEQFF
>TRBJ2-5|-|-|TRBV18|15
TGTGCCAGCTCACCATCCGGGGGAGACGCAACCCCCCAGTACTTC
CASSPSGGDATPQYF
>TRBJ2-1|-|TRBD2|TRBV7-2|16
TGTGCCAGCGGGAGGGCGGGAACTTCCTCCTACAATGAGCAGTTCTTC
CASGRAGTSSYNEQFF
>TRBJ2-1|-|-|TRBV20-1|17
TGCAGTGCTAGAGATCTAAGTAGACTAAAGCCCTACAATGAGCAGTTCTTC
CSARDLSRLKPYNEQFF
>TRBJ2-7|few|-|TRBV20-1|13
TGCAGTGCTAGAACAGCGGACACCTACGAGCAGTACTTC
CSARTADTYEQYF
>TRBJ2-7|few|-|TRBV7-2|17
TGTGCCAGCAGCTTAAACAGGGATACAAAGCGGATCTACGAGCAGTACTTC
CASSLNRDTKRIYEQYF
>TRBJ2-1|-|-|TRBV6-5|16
TGTGCCAGCAGTTACCCGGAGCGACGACCGACAAATGAGCAGTTCTTC
CASSYPERRPTNEQFF
>TRBJ2-5|-|-|TRBV16|12
TGTGCCAGCAGCCACTTTAAGGAGACCCAGTACTTC
CASSHFKETQYF
>TRBJ1-2|-|TRBD1|TRBV29-1|15
TGCAGCGTTGTAACCACCTCAGGGGGCGGCTATGGCTACACCTTC
CSVVTTSGGGYGYTF
>TRBJ1-1|-|TRBD1|TRBV7-2|15
TGTGCCAGCAGCATTGCCGGGACAGCCTTAACTGAAGCTTTCTTT
CASSIAGTALTEAFF
>TRBJ2-6|few|-|TRBV11-2|18
TGTGCCAGCAGCCGTCTTAGCGTTCTCCTCTCTGGGGCCAACGTCCTGACTTTC
CASSRLSVLLSGANVLTF
>TRBJ1-2|once|-|TRBV15|11
TGTGCCACTACCAATGGCTATGGCTACACCTTC
CATTNGYGYTF
>TRBJ2-2|-|-|TRBV29-1|17
TGCAGCGTTGAGAATCCTTATCGGGCGGCGAACACCGGGGAGCTGTTTTTT
CSVENPYRAANTGELFF
>TRBJ1-5|few|TRBD1|TRBV4-3|15
TGCGCCAGCAGCACCGACAGGGGGCAGGATCAGCCCCAGCATTTT
CASSTDRGQDQPQHF
>TRBJ1-5|-|TRBD1|TRBV20-1|15
TGCAGTGCGGGCCCTCGGACAGGGAAGGGGCAGCCCCAGCATTTT
CSAGPRTGKGQPQHF
>TRBJ2-1|-|TRBD2|TRBV19|15
TGTGCCAGTAGGGGGGGGACTAGCGGGAGAAATGAGCAGTTCTTC
CASRGGTSGRNEQFF
>TRBJ2-2|many|-|TRBV7-2|13
TGTGCCAGCAGCCCCAGAGGAACCGGGGAGCTGTTTTTT
CASSPRGTGELFF
>TRBJ1-1|-|-|TRBV12-3/TRBV12-4|15
TGTGCCAGCAGCCCGATAGGCGGTAAGAACACTGAAGCTTTCTTT
CASSPIGGKNTEAFF
>TRBJ2-1|-|TRBD2|TRBV4-3|15
TGCGCCAGCAGCCAAGCGGCGGGAGGGCCTACTGAGCAGTTCTTC
CASSQAAGGPTEQFF
>TRBJ2-1|few|TRBD1|TRBV7-3|15
TGTGCCAGCACCCTGGGTGGGACAGGGTTCAATGAGCAGTTCTTC
CASTLGGTGFNEQFF
>TRBJ2-1|few|-|TRBV20-1|13
TGCAGTGCTAGAGTATCAACCTACAATGAGCAGTTCTTC
CSARVSTYNEQFF
>TRBJ1-1|-|-|TRBV12-5|12
TGTGCTAGTGGCCTACCCCGCACTGAAGCTTTCTTT
CASGLPRTEAFF
>TRBJ2-1|-|TRBD2|TRBV30|14
TGTGCCTGGAGTGAGGGACTAGCGGGAGATGAGCAGTTCTTC
CAWSEGLAGDEQFF
>TRBJ2-3|-|-|TRBV4-3|11
TGCGCCAGCAGCGCGGGGGCTACGCAGTATTTT
CASSAGATQYF